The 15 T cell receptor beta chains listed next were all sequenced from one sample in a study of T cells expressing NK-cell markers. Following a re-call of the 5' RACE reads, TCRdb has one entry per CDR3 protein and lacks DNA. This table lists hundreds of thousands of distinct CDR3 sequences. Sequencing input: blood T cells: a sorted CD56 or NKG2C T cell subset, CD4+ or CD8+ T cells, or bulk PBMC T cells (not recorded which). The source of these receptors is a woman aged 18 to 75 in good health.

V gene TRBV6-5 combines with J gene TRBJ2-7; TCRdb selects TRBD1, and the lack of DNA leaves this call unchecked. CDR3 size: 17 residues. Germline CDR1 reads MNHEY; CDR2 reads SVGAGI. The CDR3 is CASSYSPQTGGVGEQYF.

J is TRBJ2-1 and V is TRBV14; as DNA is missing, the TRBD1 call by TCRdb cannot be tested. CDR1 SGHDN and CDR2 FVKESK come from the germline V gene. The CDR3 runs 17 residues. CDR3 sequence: CASSQDPARGTYNEQFF.

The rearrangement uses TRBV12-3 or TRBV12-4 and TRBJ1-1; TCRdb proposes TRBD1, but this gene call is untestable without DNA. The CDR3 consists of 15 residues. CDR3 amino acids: CASSKGDRGGTEAFF.

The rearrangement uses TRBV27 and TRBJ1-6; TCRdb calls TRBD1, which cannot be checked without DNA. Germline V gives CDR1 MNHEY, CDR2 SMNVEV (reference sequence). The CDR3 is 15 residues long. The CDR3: CASSLLPGLNSPLHF.

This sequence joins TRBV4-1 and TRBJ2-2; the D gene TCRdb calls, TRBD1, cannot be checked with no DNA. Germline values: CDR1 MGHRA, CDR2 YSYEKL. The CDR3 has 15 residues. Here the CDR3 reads CASSQEGTGAGELFF.

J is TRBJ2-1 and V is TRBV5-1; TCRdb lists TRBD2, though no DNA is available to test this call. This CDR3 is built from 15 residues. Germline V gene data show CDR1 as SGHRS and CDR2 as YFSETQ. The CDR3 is CASCIAGSSYNEQFF.

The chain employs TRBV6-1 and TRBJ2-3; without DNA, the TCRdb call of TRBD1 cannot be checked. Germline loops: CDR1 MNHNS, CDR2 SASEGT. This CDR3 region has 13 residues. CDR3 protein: CASQRERADTQYF.

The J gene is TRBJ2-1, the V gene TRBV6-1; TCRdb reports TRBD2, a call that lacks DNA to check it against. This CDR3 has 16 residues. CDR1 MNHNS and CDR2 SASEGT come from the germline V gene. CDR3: CASRVLAGSSYNEQFF.

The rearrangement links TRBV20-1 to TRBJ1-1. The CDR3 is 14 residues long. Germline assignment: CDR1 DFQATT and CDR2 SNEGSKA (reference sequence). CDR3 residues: CSARDGSVNTEAFF.

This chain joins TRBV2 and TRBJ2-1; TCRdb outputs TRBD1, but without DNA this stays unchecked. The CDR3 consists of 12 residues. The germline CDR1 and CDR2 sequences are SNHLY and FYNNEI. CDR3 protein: CASRGEYNEQFF. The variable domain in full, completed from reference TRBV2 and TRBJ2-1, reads EPEVTQTPSHQVTQMGQEVILRCVPISNHLYFYWYRQILGQKVEFLVSFYNNEISEKSEIFDDQFSVERPDGSNFTLKIRSTKLEDSAMYFCASRGEYNEQFFGPGTRLTVL.

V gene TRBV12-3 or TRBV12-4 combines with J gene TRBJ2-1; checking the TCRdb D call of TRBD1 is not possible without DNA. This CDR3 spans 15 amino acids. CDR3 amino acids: CASSTSGTENNEQFF.

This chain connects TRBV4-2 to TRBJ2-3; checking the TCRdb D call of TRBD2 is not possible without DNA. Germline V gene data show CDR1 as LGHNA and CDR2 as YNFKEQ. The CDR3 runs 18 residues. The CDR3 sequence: CASSQPGTSGWNTDTQYF.

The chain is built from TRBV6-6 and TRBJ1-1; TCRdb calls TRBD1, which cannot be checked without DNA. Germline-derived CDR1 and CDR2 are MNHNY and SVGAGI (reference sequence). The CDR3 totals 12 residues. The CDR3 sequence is CATYRAGTEAFF.

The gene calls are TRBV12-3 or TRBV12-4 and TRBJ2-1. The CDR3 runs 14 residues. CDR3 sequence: CASSFVLINNEQFF.

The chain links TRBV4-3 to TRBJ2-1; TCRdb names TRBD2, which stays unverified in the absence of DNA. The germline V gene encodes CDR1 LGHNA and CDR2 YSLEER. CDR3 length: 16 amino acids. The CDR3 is CASSPAPSGGAFEQFF.